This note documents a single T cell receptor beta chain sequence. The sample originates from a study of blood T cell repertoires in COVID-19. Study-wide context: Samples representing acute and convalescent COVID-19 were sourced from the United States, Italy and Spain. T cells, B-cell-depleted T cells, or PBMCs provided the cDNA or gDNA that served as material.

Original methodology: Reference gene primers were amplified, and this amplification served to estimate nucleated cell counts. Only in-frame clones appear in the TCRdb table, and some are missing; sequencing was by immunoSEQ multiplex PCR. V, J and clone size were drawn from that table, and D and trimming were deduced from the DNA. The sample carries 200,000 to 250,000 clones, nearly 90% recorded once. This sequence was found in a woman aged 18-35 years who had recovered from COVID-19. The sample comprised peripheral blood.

Here the CDR3 DNA reads TGTGCCAGCAGCCTGGGACAGGGCTACGAGCAGTACTTC. This translates into CASSLGQGYEQYF. The chain is built from TRBV3-1 (or the pseudogene TRBV3-2) and TRBJ2-7, with 9 bases identical to TRBD1. J was trimmed by 3 bases and V by 4 bases; bases with no gene match: 1. Per the germline V gene, CDR1 is LGHDT and CDR2 is YNNKEL (reference sequence). The CDR3 length is 13 residues.